The entry that follows covers one TCR beta chain sequence. Its antigen remains unknown. This sample was taken from a study of T cells in Graves' hyperthyroidism and ophthalmopathy. Study-level findings and limits: Separating ophthalmopathy from stable hyperthyroidism was achieved by a 13 V-J model. Also found in blood were most expanded thyroid clonotypes above 0.001.

Researchers amplified the TCR beta CDR3 regions from RNA transcripts. When the TCR CDR3 underwent first-round RT-PCR, the HTBI primer set was used. One entry per CDR3 protein, called by TCRdb with MiXCR from the multiplex PCR reads. The table records hundreds of thousands of distinct CDR3 sequences, 45% of them present only once. Criteria for exclusion of patients were uncontrolled infection, other autoimmune disease, pregnancy or lactation. Thyroid ultrasound and orbital computed tomography, with clinical symptoms and serum thyroxine and TRAb, informed diagnoses. Germline-derived CDR1 and CDR2 are DFQATT and SNEGSKA (reference sequence). Trimming removed 3 bases from V and 5 bases from J; junction bases left unmatched: 9. CDR3 length: 16 residues.

This sequence originates from an adult man with Graves' disease, either hyperthyroidism or ophthalmopathy (not recorded which). The source material was peripheral blood or thyroid tissue (not recorded which). The genes are TRBV20-1 and TRBJ2-5; 13 nucleotides line up with TRBD2. The CDR3 loop is CSARAWTSGGSETQYF. CDR3 nucleotides: TGCAGTGCTAGGGCATGGACTAGCGGGGGTAGCGAGACCCAGTACTTC.